The 27 T cell receptor beta chains listed next were all sequenced from one sample in a study of cytomegalovirus exposure and HLA in healthy donors. The PCR ran on 60 Vbeta and 13 Jbeta primers. Measured with immunoSEQ multiplex PCR; TCRdb has only the in-frame clones, and not every one. The sample contains about 90,000 clones, roughly 73% of which appear only once. Material: PBMCs. The receptors were gathered from a boy between 10 and 17 years old in good health and CMV-seronegative.

V and J are TRBV30 and TRBJ2-7, with 8 bases identical to TRBD2. Trimming at V came to 2 bases and at J to 2 bases, leaving 8 bases not matched to a gene. Germline V CDR1 and CDR2: GTSNPN, SVGIG (reference sequence). CDR3 length: 15 residues. In DNA form, the CDR3 reads TGTGCCTGGAGTTTCCGCGGGAGGCCCCCCTACGAGCAGTACTTC. This sequence encodes CAWSFRGRPPYEQYF.

This clone was seen only a few times. The V call is TRBV30, the J call TRBJ2-3, with a possible D match to TRBD2 (6 bases). V lost 1 base to trimming and J lost 7 bases, with 12 bases between them. The V gene's germline CDR1 is GTSNPN and CDR2 SVGIG (reference sequence). The CDR3 sequence is 13 residues long. CDR3 region: CAWSGGVQYTQYF. DNA for the CDR3: TGTGCCTGGAGTGGCGGGGTTCAATATACGCAGTATTTT.

The chain uses TRBV28 and TRBJ2-5, with TRBD2 as a possible D gene (5 bases). The CDR3 contains 14 residues. Between the trimmed V and J ends, which lost 2 bases and 11 bases, there was a span of 18 bases. Per germline, CDR1 MDHEN and CDR2 SYDVKM. The CDR3 loop is CASSLAEEIGEQYF. The DNA for the CDR3 is TGTGCCAGCAGTTTAGCGGAGGAGATAGGAGAGCAGTACTTC.

The V call is TRBV7-8, the J call TRBJ1-2, with D unresolved. CDR3 length: 14 amino acids. V gave up 1 base and J gave up 7 bases, with 13 bases separating them. CDR1 and CDR2 (germline): SGHVS, FQNEAQ. The CDR3 DNA follows: TGTGCCAGCAGCTTAGGACCATCGGCAGGTGGCTACACCTTC. Translated, it gives CASSLGPSAGGYTF. Variable domain in full (rest from reference TRBV7-8 and TRBJ1-2): GAGVSQSPRYKVAKRGQDVALRCDPISGHVSLFWYQQALGQGPEFLTYFQNEAQLDKSGLPSDRFFAERPEGSVSTLKIQRTQQEDSAVYLCASSLGPSAGGYTFGSGTRLTVV.

This chain uses TRBV13 with TRBJ2-7; 10 bases map to TRBD1. The trim removed 5 bases at V and 5 bases at J, leaving 9 bases unmatched. The CDR3 covers 15 residues. Germline values: CDR1 PRHDT, CDR2 FYEKMQ (reference sequence). CDR3 bases: TGTGCCAGCAGCGCGGCCGGGACAGGGGCGCACGAGCAGTACTTC. This sequence encodes CASSAAGTGAHEQYF.

This clone appeared a few times. The chain carries TRBV29-1 and TRBJ2-3; maybe TRBD2 (6 bases). V was trimmed by 7 bases and J by 3 bases, leaving 23 bases between them. The CDR3 is 16 amino acids. The germline gives CDR1 SQVTM, CDR2 ANQGSEA. The CDR3 protein is CSAMGGQGGRTDTQYF. CDR3 nucleotides: TGCAGCGCCATGGGGGGTCAGGGTGGTAGGACAGATACGCAGTATTTT.

The V gene is TRBV14, the J gene TRBJ1-1; D is unclear. The CDR3 runs to 15 residues. In germline, CDR1 is SGHDN, CDR2 FVKESK. V lost 0 bases and J 4 bases, leaving 12 bases between the germline ends. The DNA of the CDR3 is TGTGCCAGCAGCCAAGACGAGGGTTGGGCCACTGAAGCTTTCTTT. Protein sequence: CASSQDEGWATEAFF. The full variable domain, with the rest looked up from reference TRBV14 and TRBJ1-1, is EAGVTQFPSHSVIEKGQTVTLRCDPISGHDNLYWYRRVMGKEIKFLLHFVKESKQDESGMPNNRFLAERTGGTYSTLKVQPAELEDSGVYFCASSQDEGWATEAFFGQGTRLTVV.

The chain combines TRBV14 with TRBJ2-7; 8 nucleotides line up with TRBD1. Germline V lookup: CDR1 SGHDN, CDR2 FVKESK. J was trimmed by 6 bases and V by 2 bases; bases with no gene match: 6. This CDR3 is 14 amino acids long. The CDR3 sequence: CASSQSKTGGEQYF. The CDR3 region has the DNA TGTGCCAGCAGCCAAAGTAAAACAGGGGGCGAGCAGTACTTC.

The chain is built from TRBV9 and TRBJ2-7; 10 bases fit TRBD2. This CDR3 has 14 residues. Unmatched junction bases numbered 3, after V lost 0 bases and J lost 6 bases. Germline V gene sequence: CDR1 SGDLS, CDR2 YYNGEE. The CDR3 nucleotides read TGTGCCAGCAGCGTAGGCCTAGCGGGAGTCGAGCAGTACTTC. Protein: CASSVGLAGVEQYF.

The V and J genes are TRBV27 and TRBJ1-3; 10 nucleotides agree with TRBD1. V shed 6 bases and J 7 bases; nucleotides not matched to a gene: 6. This CDR3 is 14 amino acids long. Germline V gene sequence: CDR1 MNHEY, CDR2 SMNVEV (reference sequence). Here the CDR3 DNA reads TGTGCCAGCAGATTGGGACAGGGGAGTAACACCATATATTTT. Encoded protein: CASRLGQGSNTIYF.

This chain joins TRBV7-9 and TRBJ1-4, with 8 bases identical to TRBD1. CDR1 SEHNR and CDR2 FQNEAQ come from the germline V gene (reference sequence). The CDR3 has 14 residues. V was pared by 5 bases and J by 7 bases, with 6 bases of the junction left unmatched. CDR3 DNA: TGTGCCAGCAGCGTCGGGACAGGCTTTGAAAAACTGTTTTTT. Protein product: CASSVGTGFEKLFF.

The genes are TRBV7-2 and TRBJ2-1; the match to TRBD1 covers 8 bases. CDR3 length: 15 residues. Germline CDR1 and CDR2: SGHTA and FQGNSA. V was pared by 2 bases and J by 6 bases, with 6 bases of the junction left unmatched. The CDR3 DNA reads as TGTGCCAGCAGCTTATCAGGGGGCAGCGGCAATGAGCAGTTCTTC. Translated: CASSLSGGSGNEQFF.

The rearrangement uses TRBV7-3 and TRBJ1-1; D possibly corresponds to TRBD1 (5 bases). CDR1 is SGHTA, CDR2 FQGTGA, per germline. Trimming removed 1 base at V and 6 bases at J, with 12 bases between. This CDR3 spans 14 amino acids. CDR3 residues: CASSLRREGAEAFF. CDR3 DNA: TGTGCCAGCAGCTTAAGGCGTGAAGGGGCTGAAGCTTTCTTT.

The chain has TRBV5-6 and TRBJ1-1; D ambiguous. Germline CDR1 reads SGHDT; CDR2 reads YYEEEE. Trimming shortened V by 5 bases and J by 0 bases, and 17 bases separated the two germline ends. The CDR3 consists of 16 residues. The CDR3 sequence: CASSPEAIPVNTEAFF. DNA of the CDR3: TGTGCCAGCAGTCCCGAGGCGATTCCGGTGAACACTGAAGCTTTCTTT.

The chain links TRBV29-1 to TRBJ1-1; D gene ambiguous. Germline V CDR1 and CDR2: SQVTM, ANQGSEA. V lost 2 bases and J lost 7, with 17 bases in between. The CDR3 loop spans 14 amino acids. As DNA, the CDR3 is TGCAGCGTTGAAATGAGGGTAAGAGGGCATGAAGCTTTCTTT. It is translated as CSVEMRVRGHEAFF.

The chain carries TRBV10-1 and TRBJ2-3; D may be TRBD1 (5 bases). CDR3 length equals 14 residues. The V and J ends lost 0 bases and 10 bases respectively, with 14 bases between them. The germline CDR1 and CDR2 sequences are WNHNN and SYGVQD (reference sequence). The CDR3 DNA follows: TGCGCCAGCAGTGAGTCCCTCGTGGCAGGGCCGCAGTATTTT. Its translation: CASSESLVAGPQYF.

The chain is built from TRBV5-1 and TRBJ2-1; 9 positions agree with TRBD2. The germline gives CDR1 SGHRS, CDR2 YFSETQ. The length of the CDR3 is 16 residues. J lost 8 bases, V lost 0 bases, and 9 bases had no gene match. CDR3 protein: CASSLALSSGIHEQFF. The CDR3 DNA reads as TGCGCCAGCAGCTTGGCCTTGTCTAGCGGGATCCATGAGCAGTTCTTC.

The rearrangement uses TRBV6-1 and TRBJ2-7; possible D gene TRBD2, 6 bases. V lost 7 bases and J 2 bases, leaving 9 bases between the germline ends. CDR3 length: 12 amino acids. The germline gives CDR1 MNHNS, CDR2 SASEGT. This CDR3 reads CASTGGTYEQYF. The CDR3 region has the DNA TGTGCCAGCACTGGGGGGACCTACGAGCAGTACTTC.

J is TRBJ1-5 and V is TRBV28, with a possible D match to TRBD1 (6 bases). This CDR3 has 16 residues. Germline CDR1 reads MDHEN; CDR2 reads SYDVKM. The V and J ends lost 6 bases and 0 bases respectively, with 15 bases between them. The CDR3 nucleotides are TGTGCCAGCAGCCTGGACAGAGCATATAGCAATCAGCCCCAGCATTTT. It translates to CASSLDRAYSNQPQHF.

The chain couples TRBV9 to TRBJ2-3; possible D gene TRBD2, 5 bases. The CDR3 totals 15 residues. The germline V gene encodes CDR1 SGDLS and CDR2 YYNGEE. The V and J ends lost 4 bases and 2 bases respectively, with 14 bases between them. DNA for the CDR3: TGTGCCAGCAGCCCCTGGGGAGCCACCACAGATACGCAGTATTTT. Amino acids: CASSPWGATTDTQYF.

In this sample, this clone turned up a few times. The V and J genes are TRBV6-1 and TRBJ1-1, with D tentatively TRBD1 (6 bases). CDR1 and CDR2 (germline): MNHNS, SASEGT. V shed 4 bases and J shed 0 bases, with 9 bases lying between them. The length of the CDR3 is 14 residues. DNA of the CDR3: TGTGCCAGCAGTGCGACAGGAGTGAACACTGAAGCTTTCTTT. It translates to CASSATGVNTEAFF.

This chain connects TRBV5-6 to TRBJ1-1; D remains unclear. From germline, CDR1 is SGHDT and CDR2 YYEEEE. Trimming pared 2 bases from V and 5 bases from J, leaving 7 bases between. CDR3 length: 12 amino acids. The CDR3 loop is CASSLGDTEAFF. The DNA of the CDR3 is TGTGCCAGCAGCTTAGGAGATACTGAAGCTTTCTTT.

J is TRBJ2-7 and V is TRBV15; 8 bases align to TRBD2. Germline CDR1 reads LNHNV; CDR2 reads YYDKDF (reference sequence). Trimming took 0 bases from V and 2 from J; bases not matched to a gene: 9. The CDR3 is 17 amino acids. This CDR3 reads CATSREGWSGSAYEQYF. The CDR3 nucleotides read TGTGCCACCAGCAGAGAGGGTTGGAGCGGGAGCGCCTACGAGCAGTACTTC. The variable domain in full, completed from reference TRBV15 and TRBJ2-7, reads DAMVIQNPRYQVTQFGKPVTLSCSQTLNHNVMYWYQQKSSQAPKLLFHYYDKDFNNEADTPDNFQSRRPNTSFCFLDIRSPGLGDTAMYLCATSREGWSGSAYEQYFGPGTRLTVT.

This chain connects TRBV4-1 to TRBJ2-1, with 12 positions matching TRBD2. The CDR3 has 17 residues. J gave up 4 bases and V 4 bases, and 8 bases lay outside the gene matches. The V gene's germline CDR1 is MGHRA and CDR2 YSYEKL. The CDR3 coding sequence is TGCGCCAGCAGCCCCGGACTAGCGGGACCCAAATACAATGAGCAGTTCTTC. Protein: CASSPGLAGPKYNEQFF.

The genes are TRBV19 and TRBJ2-7; 7 bases are shared with TRBD2. The ends lost 8 bases at V and 1 base at J; junction bases unmatched: 5. Per germline, CDR1 LNHDA and CDR2 SQIVND (reference sequence). The CDR3 has 13 amino acids. Here the CDR3 DNA reads TGTGCCAGTGGGGCGGGAGTATCCTACGAGCAGTACTTC. Its translation is CASGAGVSYEQYF. The variable domain in full, completed from reference TRBV19 and TRBJ2-7, reads DGGITQSPKYLFRKEGQNVTLSCEQNLNHDAMYWYRQDPGQGLRLIYYSQIVNDFQKGDIAEGYSVSREKKESFPLTVTSAQKNPTAFYLCASGAGVSYEQYFGPGTRLTVT.

This chain links TRBV7-2 with TRBJ1-1; 8 nucleotides match TRBD1. J was trimmed by 4 bases and V by 5 bases; bases with no gene match: 15. Germline CDR1 is SGHTA and CDR2 is FQGNSA. This CDR3 is built from 17 residues. The CDR3 loop reads CASSQELWTGMFTEAFF. The CDR3 DNA is TGTGCCAGCAGCCAGGAGCTATGGACAGGGATGTTCACTGAAGCTTTCTTT.

Written as DNA, the CDR3 is TGTGCCAGCATTCTAGACAGGGCCAATCAGCCCCAGCATTTT. Translating it yields CASILDRANQPQHF. This rearrangement joins TRBV28 to TRBJ1-5, with TRBD1 matching 7 bases. V gave up 7 bases and J gave up 3 bases; unmatched junction bases: 6. In germline, CDR1 is MDHEN, CDR2 SYDVKM. The CDR3 runs 14 residues.